A single sample gave rise to the 11 T cell receptor beta chains below, sequenced in a study of blood T cell repertoires in COVID-19. Produced via immunoSEQ multiplex PCR; TCRdb's table is partial and in-frame only. The table has over 100,000 clones, 82% seen once; the top ten hold under 8%. What was sequenced was peripheral blood. The receptors shown here come from a man between 70 and 80 years old with acute or convalescent COVID-19.

This chain uses TRBV7-3 with TRBJ2-6; D unclear. CDR3 size: 13 residues. Trimming removed 2 bases from V and 3 bases from J, with 2 bases in between. Looked up from germline, CDR1 is SGHTA and CDR2 is FQGTGA. The CDR3 loop is CASSLYGANVLTF. CDR3 coding DNA: TGTGCCAGCAGCTTATATGGGGCCAACGTCCTGACTTTC.

This chain links TRBV20-1 with TRBJ1-1; D not certain. Deletions cut 4 bases from V and 5 bases from J, with 8 bases between. This CDR3 is built from 11 residues. Germline CDR1 is DFQATT and CDR2 is SNEGSKA (reference sequence). The chain's CDR3 is CSATLETEAFF. DNA of the CDR3: TGCAGTGCTACCCTGGAGACTGAAGCTTTCTTT.

The chain carries TRBV21-1 and TRBJ2-7; TRBD2 reflects the table's D call only, with no check against the DNA. TRBV21-1 is marked as a pseudogene. This CDR3 is built from 19 residues. In DNA, the CDR3 is TGTGCCAGCAGCAAAGTGGACAGAAATCGACTAGCGGGGGCCTACGAGCAGTACTTC. Protein product: CASSKVDRNRLAGAYEQYF.

The rearrangement links TRBV30 to TRBJ2-5; D is unresolved. The end of the DNA is better explained by TRBJ2-7, so the J call may be wrong. Germline loops: CDR1 GTSNPN, CDR2 SVGIG (reference sequence). CDR3 length: 12 residues. Written as DNA, the CDR3 is TGTGCCTGGGCAGATAGCTCCTACGAGCAGTACTTC. Protein product: CAWADSSYEQYF.

CDR3 protein: CASSQGFRSNQPQHF. The CDR3 nucleotides read TGTGCCAGCAGCCAAGGTTTCAGGAGCAATCAGCCCCAGCATTTT. This sequence joins TRBV3-1 (or the pseudogene TRBV3-2) and TRBJ1-5, with no clear D. Per the germline V gene, CDR1 is LGHDT and CDR2 is YNNKEL (reference sequence). The CDR3 totals 15 residues. Between the trimmed V and J ends, which lost 1 base and 1 base, there was a span of 8 bases.

V gene TRBV28 combines with J gene TRBJ1-2; TRBD1 aligns across 9 bases. J lost 12 bases, V lost 3 bases, and 11 bases had no gene match. The germline gives CDR1 MDHEN, CDR2 SYDVKM. CDR3 size: 14 residues. The CDR3 here is CASSLGGTGRENTF. CDR3 nucleotides: TGTGCCAGCAGTTTGGGCGGGACAGGGAGGGAGAACACCTTC.

The chain recombines TRBV30 with TRBJ1-4, with D maybe TRBD1 (6 bases). The V end was cut by 1 base, the J end by 10 bases, with 13 bases between. This CDR3 has 13 amino acids. Per germline, CDR1 GTSNPN and CDR2 SVGIG (reference sequence). The CDR3 DNA sequence: TGTGCCTGGAGTGACACAGGGTTAGGAAAACTGTTTTTT. Translating gives CAWSDTGLGKLFF.

The V and J genes are TRBV12-3 or TRBV12-4 and TRBJ1-1; D not certain. CDR3 size: 13 residues. Trimming removed 10 bases from V and 0 bases from J, with 12 bases in between. CDR3 in amino acids: CATNRDMNTEAFF. The CDR3 DNA reads as TGTGCCACGAACAGAGACATGAACACTGAAGCTTTCTTT.

A single count supports this clone. V gene TRBV2 combines with J gene TRBJ1-1; the D is unclear. The CDR3 is made up of 11 amino acids. Germline CDR1 is SNHLY and CDR2 is FYNNEI. Trimming took off 8 bases at V and 1 base at J, with 5 bases between the two ends. In DNA form, the CDR3 reads TGTGCCAGCGTAGAGAACACTGAAGCTTTCTTT. Protein: CASVENTEAFF.

The rearrangement links TRBV10-3 to TRBJ1-3; D is undetermined. V shed 3 bases and J shed 8 bases, with 11 bases lying between them. From germline, CDR1 is ENHRY and CDR2 SYGVKD. The CDR3 sequence is 13 residues long. The CDR3 protein is CAISERAGYTIYF. The CDR3 bases are TGTGCCATCAGTGAACGGGCGGGGTACACCATATATTTT.

The V gene is TRBV28, the J gene TRBJ2-7, with unresolved D. Trimming took 4 bases from V and 3 from J, leaving 10 bases between them. The CDR3 is made up of 13 amino acids. Germline CDR1 and CDR2: MDHEN and SYDVKM. The CDR3 DNA sequence: TGTGCCAGCAGTTCGACACCGATCTACGAGCAGTACTTC. Translating gives CASSSTPIYEQYF.